These 4 T cell receptor beta chains came from one sample sequenced in a study of metastatic and nonmetastatic thyroid tumors. Every patient underwent thyroid surgery untreated. TCRdb recomputed clones from the PCR reads via MiXCR. The repertoire consists of about 27,000 clones, with roughly 14% occurring once and the leading ten covering around 14%. The sequencing sample was made of blood. These receptors came from a male donor with papillary thyroid cancer or a benign thyroid nodule (not recorded which). Some clones in this sample may be carry-over from other donors' samples.

The rearrangement links TRBV6-5 to TRBJ1-3; 9 nucleotides align to TRBD1. The CDR3 contains 18 residues. Per germline, CDR1 MNHEY and CDR2 SVGAGI. Trimming at V came to 2 bases and at J to 3 bases, leaving 11 bases not matched to a gene. The CDR3 protein is CASSYGTGREAGGNTIYF. CDR3 DNA: TGTGCCAGCAGTTACGGGACAGGGCGGGAGGCAGGTGGAAACACCATATATTTT.

This clone was recorded many times. The V and J genes are TRBV30 and TRBJ2-4; D unresolved. Germline V gene lookup returns CDR1 GTSNPN and CDR2 SVGIG (reference sequence). Between the trimmed V and J ends, which lost 3 bases and 7 bases, there was a span of 7 bases. The CDR3 runs 11 residues. The CDR3 region is CAWRSGNIQYF. Here the CDR3 DNA reads TGTGCCTGGAGGTCCGGGAACATTCAGTACTTC. Drawing the rest from reference TRBV30 and TRBJ2-4, the complete variable domain is SQTIHQWPATLVQPVGSPLSLECTVEGTSNPNLYWYRQAAGRGLQLLFYSVGIGQISSEVPQNLSASRPQDRQFILSSKKLLLSDSGFYLCAWRSGNIQYFGAGTRLSVL.

This clone was found many times. V gene TRBV6-1 combines with J gene TRBJ2-5; the D gene is possibly TRBD1 (7 bases). CDR1 and CDR2 from the germline V gene are MNHNS and SASEGT. This CDR3 has 14 residues. V was pared by 6 bases and J by 6 bases, with 17 bases between. The CDR3 sequence is CASRWDRGGKTQYF. CDR3 DNA: TGTGCCAGCAGGTGGGACAGAGGGGGGAAGACCCAGTACTTC.

This clone was counted only a few times. The chain uses TRBV6-2 or TRBV6-3 and TRBJ1-1, with D unresolved. Germline CDR1 and CDR2: MNHEY and SVGEGT. Trimming removed 5 bases from V and 1 base from J, with 8 bases in between. The CDR3 length is 13 residues. Here the CDR3 reads CASSPVWNTEAFF. The DNA of the CDR3 is TGTGCCAGCAGTCCGGTTTGGAACACTGAAGCTTTCTTT.